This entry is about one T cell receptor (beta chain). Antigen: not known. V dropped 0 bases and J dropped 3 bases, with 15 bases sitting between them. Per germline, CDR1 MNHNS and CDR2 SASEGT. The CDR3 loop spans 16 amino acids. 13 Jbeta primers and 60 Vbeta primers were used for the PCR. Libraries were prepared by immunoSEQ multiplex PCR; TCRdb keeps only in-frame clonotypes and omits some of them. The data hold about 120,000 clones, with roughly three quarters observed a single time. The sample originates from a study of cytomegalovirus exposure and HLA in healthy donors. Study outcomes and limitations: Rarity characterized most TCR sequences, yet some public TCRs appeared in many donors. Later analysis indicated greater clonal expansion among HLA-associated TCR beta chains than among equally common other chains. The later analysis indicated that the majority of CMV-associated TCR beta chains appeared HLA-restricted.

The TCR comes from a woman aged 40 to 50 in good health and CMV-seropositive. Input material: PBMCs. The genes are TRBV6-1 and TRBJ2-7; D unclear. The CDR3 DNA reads TGTGCCAGCAGTGAAGCGGAAAGACATACCAACTACGAGCAGTACTTC. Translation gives CASSEAERHTNYEQYF.